This T cell receptor (beta chain) appears in the sequencing data of a study of T cell repertoires in cytomegalovirus infection. Study details: Indications came from public TCR beta signatures; they pointed to CMV infection and to a matching HLA type.

Germline CDR1 and CDR2: MNHEY and SVGEGT. V was pared by 4 bases and J by 6 bases, with 10 bases between. CDR3 length: 12 amino acids. Study-wide findings and caveats: HLA-C-restricted TCR beta clonotypes specific for CMV led the ex vivo response.

This clonotype appeared many times. As yet, its antigen is unknown. From the reads, TCRdb called clonotypes with MiXCR, one entry per CDR3 protein. The top ten clones hold 1.5% to 2% of a sample with about 240,000 distinct CDR3 sequences, around an eighth of them seen once. The rearrangement joins TRBV6-2 or TRBV6-3 to TRBJ2-7; tentative D call: TRBD1 (6 bases). Material for sequencing was PBMCs. The source is a human donor in good health (CMV status not recorded). Some clones in this sample may be carry-over from other donors' samples. CDR3 coding DNA: TGTGCCAGCAGTTCTAGGGGGTTCGAGCAGTACTTC. Encoded protein: CASSSRGFEQYF.